Shown below are 2 T cell receptor beta chains from a single sample sequenced in a study of T cells in Graves' hyperthyroidism and ophthalmopathy. TCR beta CDR3 sequences were amplified from RNA transcripts. Researchers ran a first-round RT-PCR on the TCR CDR3 using the HTBI primer set. TCRdb passed the multiplex PCR reads through MiXCR, listing each CDR3 protein once. Seen here are some 490,000 distinct CDR3 sequences, 20% to 25% observed once, and the top ten hold 49%. What was sequenced was blood. The receptor source for this set is a woman aged 70 to 79 with Graves' ophthalmopathy.

This clonotype has only a few counts. This chain joins TRBV27 and TRBJ2-2; 9 bases match TRBD1. This CDR3 has 16 amino acids. Germline assignment: CDR1 MNHEY and CDR2 SMNVEV (reference sequence). Trimming at V came to 4 bases and at J to 4 bases, leaving 7 bases not matched to a gene. The CDR3 nucleotides are TGTGCCAGCAGTTCATTACAGGGGGCCGGCACCGGGGAGCTGTTTTTT. This codes for CASSSLQGAGTGELFF.

This clonotype turned up a few times. V gene TRBV7-2 combines with J gene TRBJ2-7; D not certain. V shed 2 bases and J shed 2 bases, with 13 bases lying between them. CDR3 size: 15 residues. CDR1 is SGHTA and CDR2 is FQGNSA in the germline V gene. The CDR3 is CASSLSGPSPYEQYF. The CDR3 DNA is TGTGCCAGCAGCTTATCAGGACCCAGCCCCTACGAGCAGTACTTC.